This paragraph reports one T cell receptor beta chain. Assay used: immunoSEQ multiplex PCR; TCRdb lists only in-frame clones, some missing. Of about 480,000 clones in the sample, approximately 90% were seen once. This sample is part of a study of Ad26.COV2.S vaccination and SARS-CoV-2 variants. Trimming took off 1 base at V and 4 bases at J, with 7 bases between the two ends. The CDR3 has 14 amino acids. From germline, CDR1 is MDHEN and CDR2 SYDVKM. Treatment noted: 15 to 20 received Ad26.COV2.S at low or high dose, single or two shots; 5 received placebo; per-sample allocation not given. Collection of the samples took place on day 63 after the first injection of vaccine or placebo.

Material: peripheral blood, obtained in a trial of Ad26.COV2.S vaccine versus placebo. This clonotype was obtained from a person between 18 and 59 years old who received the Ad26.COV2.S COVID-19 vaccine or a placebo. This rearrangement joins TRBV28 to TRBJ1-4; D call uncertain. CDR3 amino acids: CASSLSSHNEKLFF. CDR3 coding DNA: TGTGCCAGCAGTTTATCCAGCCATAATGAAAAACTGTTTTTT.